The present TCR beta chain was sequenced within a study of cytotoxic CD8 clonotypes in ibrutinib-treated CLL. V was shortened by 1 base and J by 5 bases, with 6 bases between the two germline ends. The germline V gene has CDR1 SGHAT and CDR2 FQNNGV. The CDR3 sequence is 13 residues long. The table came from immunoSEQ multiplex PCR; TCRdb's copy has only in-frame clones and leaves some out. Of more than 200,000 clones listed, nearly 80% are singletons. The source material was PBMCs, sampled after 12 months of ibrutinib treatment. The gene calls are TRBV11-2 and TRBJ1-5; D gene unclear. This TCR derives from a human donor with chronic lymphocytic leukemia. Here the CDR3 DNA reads TGTGCCAGCAGCTTAGCACAGTATCAGCCCCAGCATTTT. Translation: CASSLAQYQPQHF.